This T cell receptor (beta chain) was recorded in a study of blood T cell repertoires in COVID-19. Recovery meant two consecutive negative NP/OP PCR tests, professional clearance, or resolved symptoms. This CDR3 has 15 residues. CDR1 and CDR2 from the germline V gene are SGHKS and YYEKEE (reference sequence). V dropped 3 bases and J dropped 9 bases, with 16 bases sitting between them. Sequencing was performed with immunoSEQ multiplex PCR; in TCRdb, only in-frame clones are kept and a portion is missing. The data hold some 430,000 clones, with roughly 87% observed a single time. Material for sequencing was PBMCs or T cells enriched from blood (not recorded which). This chain joins TRBV5-5 and TRBJ1-6; possibly TRBD1 for D (5 bases). The receptor was isolated from a man between 18 and 35 years old who had recovered from COVID-19. The CDR3 DNA follows: TGTGCCAGCAGCTGGGTAGCAGGGCGCGTTTCACCCCTCCACTTT. It specifies CASSWVAGRVSPLHF. The full variable domain, its missing parts supplied by reference TRBV5-5 and TRBJ1-6, is DAGVTQSPTHLIKTRGQQVTLRCSPISGHKSVSWYQQVLGQGPQFIFQYYEKEERGRGNFPDRFSARQFPNYSSELNVNALLLGDSALYLCASSWVAGRVSPLHFGNGTRLTVT.